These 28 T cell receptor beta chains were all obtained from the same sample, sequenced in a study of blood T cell repertoires in COVID-19 (dated by TCRdb to between 2020 and 2021). The library was made by the immunoSEQ multiplex PCR assay. TCRdb limited this immuneACCESS table to in-frame rearrangements with V and J called. A share of clones is missing; checked studies link under half to unresolved V genes, and the rest is unexplained. The sample data list roughly 100,000 clones, and more than 80% of these were observed just once. 20% to 30% of the sample goes to the ten largest clones. The sequencing sample was made of peripheral blood. These receptors all stem from a man aged 60-69 years with acute or convalescent COVID-19.

The chain is built from TRBV2 and TRBJ2-2; 8 nucleotides line up with TRBD2. J gave up 7 bases and V 8 bases, and 9 bases lay outside the gene matches. The CDR3 consists of 14 residues. Germline V lookup: CDR1 SNHLY, CDR2 FYNNEI. The CDR3 protein is CASAREGRVGELFF. The CDR3 DNA is TGTGCCAGCGCTCGGGAGGGCCGAGTCGGGGAGCTGTTTTTT.

The chain joins TRBV28 to TRBJ2-5; possible D gene TRBD1, 5 bases. Germline CDR1 MDHEN, CDR2 SYDVKM. Trimming stripped 8 bases from V and 1 base from J, with 11 bases between. The CDR3 covers 13 residues. The CDR3, as DNA: TGTGCCAGCCAGGGCAGCCTCCAAGAGACCCAGTACTTC. Amino acids: CASQGSLQETQYF.

The chain uses TRBV7-9 and TRBJ1-5; possible D gene TRBD1, 5 bases. This CDR3 spans 19 amino acids. Trimming shortened V by 5 bases and J by 0 bases, and 23 bases separated the two germline ends. Germline CDR1 reads SEHNR; CDR2 reads FQNEAQ (reference sequence). The CDR3 region is CASSSTSGTSSYSNQPQHF. CDR3 DNA: TGTGCCAGCAGCAGCACGTCCGGGACTTCCTCTTATAGCAATCAGCCCCAGCATTTT. Full variable domain (remainder filled in from reference TRBV7-9 and TRBJ1-5): DTGVSQNPRHKITKRGQNVTFRCDPISEHNRLYWYRQTLGQGPEFLTYFQNEAQLEKSRLLSDRFSAERPKGSFSTLEIQRTEQGDSAMYLCASSSTSGTSSYSNQPQHFGDGTRLSIL.

The V and J genes are TRBV18 and TRBJ1-1, with D unresolved. The CDR3 loop spans 13 amino acids. V shed 2 bases and J shed 6 bases, with 10 bases lying between them. Germline V gives CDR1 KGHSH, CDR2 LQKENI. The CDR3 loop reads CASSPGLRSEAFF. The CDR3 DNA reads TGTGCCAGCTCACCAGGGCTCAGGTCTGAAGCTTTCTTT.

The CDR3 nucleotides are TGTGCCAGCAGAGAACCGGGACAGGGCCACCACGAGCAGTACTTC. Protein product: CASREPGQGHHEQYF. This chain links TRBV6-6 with TRBJ2-7, with TRBD1 identical over 9 bases. Germline assignment: CDR1 MNHNY and CDR2 SVGAGI (reference sequence). This CDR3 is built from 15 residues. Germline trimming cut 6 bases from V and 5 bases from J; bases unmatched to any gene: 11.

The chain is built from TRBV6-5 and TRBJ2-4; TRBD1 might be the D (5 bases). CDR1 and CDR2 from the germline V gene are MNHEY and SVGAGI. V was clipped by 8 bases and J by 7 bases, with 15 bases between them. The CDR3 runs 13 residues. This chain's CDR3 is CASSFQGSNIQYF. The CDR3 DNA is TGTGCCAGCTCCTTTCAGGGATCCAACATTCAGTACTTC.

This clone was seen a handful of times. The chain carries TRBV5-1 and TRBJ1-2; 7 bases are shared with TRBD1. Trimming removed 4 bases from V and 0 bases from J; junction bases left unmatched: 9. In germline, CDR1 is SGHRS, CDR2 YFSETQ. The CDR3 loop spans 16 amino acids. DNA for the CDR3: TGCGCCAGCAGCGGAAAACCGGGACAGACTAACTATGGCTACACCTTC. This sequence encodes CASSGKPGQTNYGYTF.

J is TRBJ2-3 and V is TRBV18; 11 nucleotides match TRBD2. In germline, CDR1 is KGHSH, CDR2 LQKENI. The CDR3 sequence is 15 residues long. After removal of 2 bases from V and 4 bases from J, the junction contained 2 bases not matched to a gene. As DNA, the CDR3 is TGTGCCAGCTCACCAGGGACTAGCGGTTCAGATACGCAGTATTTT. Protein product: CASSPGTSGSDTQYF.

This CDR3 is CASKGSGDEKLFF. The CDR3 nucleotides read TGTGCCAGCAAAGGCAGCGGCGATGAAAAACTGTTTTTT. The gene calls are TRBV2 and TRBJ1-4; D remains unclear. CDR1 and CDR2 (germline): SNHLY, FYNNEI. V lost 7 bases, J lost 6 bases, and 12 bases lay in between. The CDR3 is 13 residues long. The complete variable domain, with remaining parts taken from reference TRBV2 and TRBJ1-4, reads EPEVTQTPSHQVTQMGQEVILRCVPISNHLYFYWYRQILGQKVEFLVSFYNNEISEKSEIFDDQFSVERPDGSNFTLKIRSTKLEDSAMYFCASKGSGDEKLFFGSGTQLSVL.

This clone was seen more than once but under ten times. This chain connects TRBV5-8 to TRBJ1-5; the D is unclear. The CDR3 runs 14 residues. V was shortened by 0 bases and J by 7 bases, with 11 bases between the two germline ends. Germline V CDR1 and CDR2: SGHTS, YDEGEE. The CDR3 sequence is CASSLAQATQPQHF. The CDR3 DNA reads TGTGCCAGCAGCTTGGCGCAGGCCACCCAGCCCCAGCATTTT.

The chain carries TRBV7-9 and TRBJ2-5, with 8 nucleotides matching TRBD2. V trimming: 3 bases; J trimming: 3 bases; junction bases outside the gene matches: 9. Looked up from germline, CDR1 is SEHNR and CDR2 is FQNEAQ (reference sequence). The CDR3 has 16 amino acids. DNA of the CDR3: TGTGCCAGCAGCTTTGGAGTCGGTAGCGGGAAAGAGACCCAGTACTTC. Protein product: CASSFGVGSGKETQYF.

CDR3: CATSRGGGELFF. In DNA, the CDR3 is TGTGCCACCAGTCGGGGAGGGGGGGAGCTGTTTTTT. The V gene is TRBV15, the J gene TRBJ2-2, with 7 bases fitting TRBD2. The V and J ends lost 6 bases and 8 bases, in that order; junction bases with no gene match: 3. This CDR3 comprises 12 residues. Per the germline V gene, CDR1 is LNHNV and CDR2 is YYDKDF (reference sequence).

V usage is TRBV5-1 and J usage is TRBJ2-3; D perhaps matches TRBD2 (5 bases). Trimming pared 1 base from V and 4 bases from J, leaving 10 bases between. There are 14 residues in the CDR3. Per germline, CDR1 SGHRS and CDR2 YFSETQ. Here the CDR3 DNA reads TGCGCCAGCAGCTTGATCCTAGCTTCAGATACGCAGTATTTT. The encoded protein is CASSLILASDTQYF.

The chain joins TRBV5-1 to TRBJ1-4; TRBD1 matches 7 bases. J lost 4 bases, V lost 2 bases, and 8 bases had no gene match. From germline, CDR1 is SGHRS and CDR2 YFSETQ. The CDR3 loop spans 16 amino acids. The CDR3 region is CASSLTGTVINEKLFF. CDR3 coding DNA: TGCGCCAGCAGCTTAACCGGGACAGTTATTAATGAAAAACTGTTTTTT.

The rearrangement joins TRBV24-1 to TRBJ2-3; D not resolved. Germline V CDR1 and CDR2: KGHDR, SFDVKD. The CDR3 has 13 amino acids. Deletions cut 3 bases from V and 3 bases from J, with 6 bases between. In DNA form, the CDR3 reads TGTGCCACCAGTGATGAGAGAACAGATACGCAGTATTTT. Translation gives CATSDERTDTQYF.

The chain employs TRBV12-3 or TRBV12-4 and TRBJ2-4; TRBD2 aligns across 7 bases. V was clipped by 6 bases and J by 6 bases; unmatched bases: 5. The CDR3 covers 13 residues. The CDR3 DNA sequence: TGTGCCAGCAGCCCGCGCGGGGGAAACATTCAGTACTTC. Translating gives CASSPRGGNIQYF.

The J gene is TRBJ2-5, the V gene TRBV7-9, with 9 bases identical to TRBD2. CDR3 length: 14 residues. V trimming: 5 bases; J trimming: 5 bases; junction bases outside the gene matches: 6. In germline, CDR1 is SEHNR, CDR2 FQNEAQ (reference sequence). The CDR3 region has the DNA TGTGCCAGCAGCATTAGCGGGAGTCGTGAGACCCAGTACTTC. It codes for CASSISGSRETQYF.

V and J are TRBV15 and TRBJ2-1; TRBD1 matches 8 bases. Trimming removed 3 bases from V and 4 bases from J; junction bases left unmatched: 8. The germline V gene encodes CDR1 LNHNV and CDR2 YYDKDF (reference sequence). The CDR3 length is 16 residues. The CDR3: CATSSKDRALYNEQFF. The CDR3 DNA is TGTGCCACCAGCAGCAAGGACAGGGCCTTATACAATGAGCAGTTCTTC.

CDR3: CASSPWRGNSYNEQFF. The CDR3 DNA sequence: TGTGCCAGCTCACCCTGGCGGGGGAACTCCTACAATGAGCAGTTCTTC. The chain recombines TRBV18 with TRBJ2-1; 7 bases are a match to TRBD2. The germline CDR1 and CDR2 sequences are KGHSH and LQKENI. Unmatched junction bases numbered 5, after V lost 3 bases and J lost 0 bases. CDR3 size: 16 residues.

The chain links TRBV20-1 to TRBJ1-6, with D maybe TRBD1 (6 bases). Germline V gene sequence: CDR1 DFQATT, CDR2 SNEGSKA (reference sequence). The CDR3 is made up of 11 amino acids. V lost 6 bases, J lost 13 bases, and 13 bases lay in between. CDR3 in amino acids: CSARRGAPLHF. The CDR3 DNA is TGCAGTGCCCGTCGGGGGGCGCCCCTCCACTTT.

This sequence joins TRBV5-8 and TRBJ1-2, with D unclear. The CDR3 runs to 16 residues. Trimming removed 1 base from V and 4 bases from J, with 17 bases in between. Germline CDR1 reads SGHTS; CDR2 reads YDEGEE. Written as DNA, the CDR3 is TGTGCCAGCAGCTTGTCGCGCGCCGCCTCAGGCTATGGCTACACCTTC. Translation gives CASSLSRAASGYGYTF.

This sequence joins TRBV7-2 and TRBJ2-5; 7 positions match TRBD1. Germline V gene sequence: CDR1 SGHTA, CDR2 FQGNSA. V trimming: 2 bases; J trimming: 3 bases; junction bases outside the gene matches: 6. CDR3 length: 15 residues. Here the CDR3 reads CASSLFRQGEETQYF. The CDR3 nucleotides are TGTGCCAGCAGCTTATTCCGACAGGGAGAAGAGACCCAGTACTTC.

V and J are TRBV5-1 and TRBJ1-5; a weak D match, TRBD1 (5 bases). CDR3 length: 16 residues. V was clipped by 4 bases and J by 0 bases, with 14 bases between them. Germline lookup yields CDR1 SGHRS and CDR2 YFSETQ. As DNA, the CDR3 is TGCGCCAGCAGCCCTCAGGGTATCGATAGCAATCAGCCCCAGCATTTT. Translated: CASSPQGIDSNQPQHF.

With regard to this clone: This CDR3 is also generated by other DNA sequences in the sample. The genes are TRBV6-1 and TRBJ1-5; TRBD1 might be the D (5 bases). CDR1 MNHNS and CDR2 SASEGT come from the germline V gene. Trimming shortened V by 0 bases and J by 1 base, and 7 bases separated the two germline ends. The CDR3 runs to 15 residues. This chain's CDR3 is CASSEARGSNQPQHF. The CDR3 DNA is TGTGCCAGCAGTGAAGCTCGGGGGAGCAATCAGCCCCAGCATTTT.

This chain connects TRBV5-5 to TRBJ2-7, with D maybe TRBD1 (7 bases). The V gene lost 6 bases and the J gene lost 4 bases, with 14 bases spanning the gap. The CDR3 sequence is 13 residues long. Germline V gives CDR1 SGHKS, CDR2 YYEKEE (reference sequence). In DNA, the CDR3 is TGTGCCAGCACCCAGGGGGGATTATACGAGCAGTACTTC. It yields the protein CASTQGGLYEQYF. Complete variable domain (other parts from reference TRBV5-5 and TRBJ2-7): DAGVTQSPTHLIKTRGQQVTLRCSPISGHKSVSWYQQVLGQGPQFIFQYYEKEERGRGNFPDRFSARQFPNYSSELNVNALLLGDSALYLCASTQGGLYEQYFGPGTRLTVT.

V gene TRBV27 combines with J gene TRBJ1-6; TRBD1 matches 7 bases. Trimming cost V 8 bases and J 11 bases; bases outside gene matches: 9. Germline CDR1 and CDR2: MNHEY and SMNVEV (reference sequence). The CDR3 has 13 residues. CDR3 protein: CASSTTGSTPLHF. For the CDR3, the DNA is TGTGCCAGCTCCACGACAGGGAGTACACCCCTCCACTTT.

V usage is TRBV11-2 and J usage is TRBJ1-4, with TRBD1 matching over 7 bases. Germline-derived CDR1 and CDR2 are SGHAT and FQNNGV. The CDR3 contains 15 residues. Losses at the gene ends were 6 bases for V and 8 bases for J; bases not matched to a gene: 12. Here the CDR3 reads CASSLTGDLGEKLFF. CDR3 nucleotides: TGTGCCAGCAGTCTTACAGGGGATCTGGGGGAAAAACTGTTTTTT.

In DNA, the CDR3 is TGTGCCAGCAGCCAAGATGGCTCCTTGGGAAACACCATATATTTT. Translated, it gives CASSQDGSLGNTIYF. This chain links TRBV3-1 (or the pseudogene TRBV3-2) with TRBJ1-3; no clear D. The CDR3 length is 15 residues. Germline V gene sequence: CDR1 LGHDT, CDR2 YNNKEL (reference sequence). Trimming cost V 0 bases and J 4 bases, with 10 bases left between them.